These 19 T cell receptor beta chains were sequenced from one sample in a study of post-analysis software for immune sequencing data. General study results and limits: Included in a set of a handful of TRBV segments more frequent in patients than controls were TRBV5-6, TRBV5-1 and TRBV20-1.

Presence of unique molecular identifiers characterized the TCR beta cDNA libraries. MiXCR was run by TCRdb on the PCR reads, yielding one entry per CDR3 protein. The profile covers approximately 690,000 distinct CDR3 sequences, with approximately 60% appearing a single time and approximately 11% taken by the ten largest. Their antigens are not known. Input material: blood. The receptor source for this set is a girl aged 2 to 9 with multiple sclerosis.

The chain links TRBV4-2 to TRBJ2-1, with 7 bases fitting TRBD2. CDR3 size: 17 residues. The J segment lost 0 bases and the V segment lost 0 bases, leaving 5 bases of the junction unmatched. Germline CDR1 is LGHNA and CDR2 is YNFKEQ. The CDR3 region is CASSQDQRGGSYNEQFF. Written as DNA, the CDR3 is TGTGCCAGCAGCCAAGATCAGCGGGGCGGCTCCTACAATGAGCAGTTCTTC.

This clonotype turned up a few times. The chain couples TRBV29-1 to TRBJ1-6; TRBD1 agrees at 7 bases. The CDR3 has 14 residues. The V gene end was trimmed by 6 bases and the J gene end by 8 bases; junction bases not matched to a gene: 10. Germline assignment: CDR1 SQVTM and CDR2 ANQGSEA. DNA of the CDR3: TGCAGCGTCTCCGACAGGGCAGGGGATTCACCCCTCCACTTT. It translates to CSVSDRAGDSPLHF.

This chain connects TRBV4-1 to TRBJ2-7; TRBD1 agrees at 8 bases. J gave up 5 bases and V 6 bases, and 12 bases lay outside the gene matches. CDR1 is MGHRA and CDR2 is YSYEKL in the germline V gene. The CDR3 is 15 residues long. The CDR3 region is CASRPVGQGAHEQYF. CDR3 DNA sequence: TGCGCCAGCAGACCAGTAGGGCAGGGGGCACACGAGCAGTACTTC.

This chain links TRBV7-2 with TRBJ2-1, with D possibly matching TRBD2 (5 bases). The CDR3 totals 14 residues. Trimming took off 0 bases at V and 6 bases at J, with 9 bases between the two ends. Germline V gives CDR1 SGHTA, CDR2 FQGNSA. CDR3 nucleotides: TGTGCCAGCAGCTTAGCGCCTAGCACCAATGAGCAGTTCTTC. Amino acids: CASSLAPSTNEQFF.

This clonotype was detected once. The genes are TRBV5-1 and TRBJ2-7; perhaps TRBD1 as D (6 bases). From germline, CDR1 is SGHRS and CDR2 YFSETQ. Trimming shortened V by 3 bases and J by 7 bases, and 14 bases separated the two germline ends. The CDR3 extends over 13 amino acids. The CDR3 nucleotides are TGCGCCAGCAGCTCCACAGGGTGTCGGGAGCAGTACTTC. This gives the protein CASSSTGCREQYF.

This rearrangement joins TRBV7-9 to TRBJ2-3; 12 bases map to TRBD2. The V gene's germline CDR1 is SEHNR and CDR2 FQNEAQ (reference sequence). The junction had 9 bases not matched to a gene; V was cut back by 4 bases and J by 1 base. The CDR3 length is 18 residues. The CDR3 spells CASSWPGTSGFRTDTQYF. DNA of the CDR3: TGTGCCAGCAGCTGGCCCGGGACTAGCGGGTTCCGCACAGATACGCAGTATTTT.

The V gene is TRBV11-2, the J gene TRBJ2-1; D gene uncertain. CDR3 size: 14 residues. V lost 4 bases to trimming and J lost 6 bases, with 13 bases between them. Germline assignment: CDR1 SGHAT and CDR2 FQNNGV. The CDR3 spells CASSSESETNEQFF. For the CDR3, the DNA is TGTGCCAGCAGCTCAGAGTCCGAAACCAATGAGCAGTTCTTC.

This CDR3 is CASSLDTGELGLETEAFF. As DNA, the CDR3 is TGTGCCAGCAGCTTAGACACAGGGGAGCTAGGGTTAGAGACTGAAGCTTTCTTT. The chain has TRBV11-2 and TRBJ1-1; 7 bases align to TRBD1. The germline V gene has CDR1 SGHAT and CDR2 FQNNGV. V shed 0 bases, J shed 5 bases, and the junction held 15 bases outside the gene matches. This CDR3 has 18 amino acids.

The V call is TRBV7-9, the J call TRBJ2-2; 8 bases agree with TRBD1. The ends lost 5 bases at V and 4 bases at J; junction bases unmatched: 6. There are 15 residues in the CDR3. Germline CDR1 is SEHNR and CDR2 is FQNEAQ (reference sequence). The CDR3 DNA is TGTGCCAGCAGCCCGAGACAGGGGACCACCGGGGAGCTGTTTTTT. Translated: CASSPRQGTTGELFF.

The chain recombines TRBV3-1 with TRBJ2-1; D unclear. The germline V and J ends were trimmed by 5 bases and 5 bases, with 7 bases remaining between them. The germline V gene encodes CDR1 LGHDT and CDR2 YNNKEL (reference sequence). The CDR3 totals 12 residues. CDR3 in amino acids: CASSLSDNEQFF. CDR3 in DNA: TGTGCCAGCAGCTTGAGCGACAATGAGCAGTTCTTC.

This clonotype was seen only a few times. CDR3 sequence reads: CASSSPYNEQFF. CDR3 DNA: TGTGCCAGCAGTTCCCCCTACAATGAGCAGTTCTTC. The rearrangement joins TRBV27 to TRBJ2-1; D gene uncertain. The CDR3 sequence is 12 residues long. Trimming shortened V by 4 bases and J by 2 bases, and 3 bases separated the two germline ends. CDR1 is MNHEY, CDR2 SMNVEV, per germline (reference sequence).

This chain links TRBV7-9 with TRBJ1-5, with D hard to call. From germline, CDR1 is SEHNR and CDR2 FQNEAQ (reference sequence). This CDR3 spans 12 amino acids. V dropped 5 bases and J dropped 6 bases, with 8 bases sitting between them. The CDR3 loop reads CASSDVSQPQHF. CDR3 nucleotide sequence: TGTGCCAGCAGCGACGTGAGTCAGCCCCAGCATTTT. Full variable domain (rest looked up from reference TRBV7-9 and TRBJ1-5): DTGVSQNPRHKITKRGQNVTFRCDPISEHNRLYWYRQTLGQGPEFLTYFQNEAQLEKSRLLSDRFSAERPKGSFSTLEIQRTEQGDSAMYLCASSDVSQPQHFGDGTRLSIL.

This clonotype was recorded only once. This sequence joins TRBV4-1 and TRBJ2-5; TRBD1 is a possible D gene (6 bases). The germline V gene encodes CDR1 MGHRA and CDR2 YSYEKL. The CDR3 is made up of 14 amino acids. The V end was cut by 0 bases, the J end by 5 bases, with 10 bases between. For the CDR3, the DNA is TGCGCCAGCAGCCAAGATCTGCAGGGGGAGACCCAGTACTTC. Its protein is CASSQDLQGETQYF.

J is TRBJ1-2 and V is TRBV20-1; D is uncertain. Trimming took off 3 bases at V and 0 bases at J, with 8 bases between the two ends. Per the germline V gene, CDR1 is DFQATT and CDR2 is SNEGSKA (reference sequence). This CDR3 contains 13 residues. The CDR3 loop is CSARAEANYGYTF. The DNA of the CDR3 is TGCAGTGCTAGGGCAGAAGCTAACTATGGCTACACCTTC.

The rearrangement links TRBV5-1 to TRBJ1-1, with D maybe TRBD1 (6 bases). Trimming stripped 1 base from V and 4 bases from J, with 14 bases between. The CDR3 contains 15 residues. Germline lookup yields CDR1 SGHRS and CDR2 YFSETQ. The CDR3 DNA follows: TGCGCCAGCAGCTTGACAGGGACCCCGGCCACTGAAGCTTTCTTT. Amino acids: CASSLTGTPATEAFF.

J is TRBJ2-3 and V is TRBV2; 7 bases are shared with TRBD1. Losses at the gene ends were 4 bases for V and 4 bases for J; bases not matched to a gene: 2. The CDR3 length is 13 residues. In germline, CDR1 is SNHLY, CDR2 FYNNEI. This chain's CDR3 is CASSVTGPDTQYF. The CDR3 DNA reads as TGTGCCAGCAGTGTGACAGGGCCAGATACGCAGTATTTT.

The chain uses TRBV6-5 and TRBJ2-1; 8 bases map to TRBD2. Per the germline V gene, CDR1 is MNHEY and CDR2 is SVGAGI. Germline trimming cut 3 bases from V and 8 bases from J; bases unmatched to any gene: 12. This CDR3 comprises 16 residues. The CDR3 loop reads CASSYLAGLSGDEQFF. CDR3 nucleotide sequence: TGTGCCAGCAGTTATTTAGCGGGGCTAAGTGGCGATGAGCAGTTCTTC.

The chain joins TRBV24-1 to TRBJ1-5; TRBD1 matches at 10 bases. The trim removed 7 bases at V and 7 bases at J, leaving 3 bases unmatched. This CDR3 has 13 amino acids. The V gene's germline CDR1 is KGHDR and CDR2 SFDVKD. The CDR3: CATRGQGEQPQHF. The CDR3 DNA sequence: TGTGCCACCAGAGGACAGGGGGAACAGCCCCAGCATTTT.

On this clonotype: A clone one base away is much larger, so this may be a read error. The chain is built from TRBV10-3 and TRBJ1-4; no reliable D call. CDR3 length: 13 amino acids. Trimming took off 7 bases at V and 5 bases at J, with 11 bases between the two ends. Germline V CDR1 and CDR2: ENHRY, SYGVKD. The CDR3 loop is CAIKNGENEKLFF. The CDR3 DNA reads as TGTGCCATCAAGAACGGAGAAAATGAAAAACTGTTTTTT.